Reported below is one TCR beta chain. The data stem from a study of T cell responses to AZD1222 COVID-19 vaccine. The assay was immunoSEQ multiplex PCR, and TCRdb's table has in-frame clones only and misses some. The top ten clones hold 1% to 1.5% of a sample with under 130,000 clones, more than 90% of them seen once. The CDR3 runs to 14 residues. The germline V and J ends were trimmed by 0 bases and 4 bases, with 7 bases remaining between them. Per germline, CDR1 SGHRS and CDR2 YFSETQ. The origin of this receptor is an adult in good health. The gene calls are TRBV5-1 and TRBJ2-2, with a tentative D call TRBD2 (5 bases). This sample comprised peripheral blood, obtained on day 0 of AZD1222 vaccination. CDR3 region: CASSLDGVTGELFF. CDR3 nucleotides: TGCGCCAGCAGCTTGGACGGGGTCACCGGGGAGCTGTTTTTT.